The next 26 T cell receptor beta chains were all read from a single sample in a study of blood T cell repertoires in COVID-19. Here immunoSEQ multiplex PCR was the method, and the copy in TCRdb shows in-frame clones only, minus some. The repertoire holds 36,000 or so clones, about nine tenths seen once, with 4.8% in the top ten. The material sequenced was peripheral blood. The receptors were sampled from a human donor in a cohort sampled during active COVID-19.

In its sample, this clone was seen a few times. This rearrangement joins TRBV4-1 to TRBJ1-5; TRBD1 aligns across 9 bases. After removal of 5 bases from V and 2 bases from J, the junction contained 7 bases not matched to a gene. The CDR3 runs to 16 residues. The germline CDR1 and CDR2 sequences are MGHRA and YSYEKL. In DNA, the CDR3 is TGCGCCAGCAGCGGTACAGGGGGCCAGGGCAATCAGCCCCAGCATTTT. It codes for CASSGTGGQGNQPQHF.

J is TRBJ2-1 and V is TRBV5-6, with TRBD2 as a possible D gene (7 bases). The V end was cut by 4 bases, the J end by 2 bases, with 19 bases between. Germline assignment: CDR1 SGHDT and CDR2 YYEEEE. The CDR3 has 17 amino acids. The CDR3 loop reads CASSHTGGAGAYNEQFF. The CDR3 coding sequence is TGTGCCAGCAGCCATACTGGGGGGGCAGGGGCCTACAATGAGCAGTTCTTC.

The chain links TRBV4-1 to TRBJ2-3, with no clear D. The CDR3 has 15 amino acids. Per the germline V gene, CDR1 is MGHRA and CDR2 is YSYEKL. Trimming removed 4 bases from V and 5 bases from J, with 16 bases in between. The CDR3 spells CASSPQAHLGDTQYF. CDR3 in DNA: TGCGCCAGCAGCCCGCAGGCCCATTTAGGAGATACGCAGTATTTT.

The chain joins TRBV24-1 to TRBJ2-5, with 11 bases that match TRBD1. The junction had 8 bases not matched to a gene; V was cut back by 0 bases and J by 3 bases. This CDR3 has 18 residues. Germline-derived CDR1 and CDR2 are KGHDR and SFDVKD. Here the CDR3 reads CATSDLKEGQGVEETQYF. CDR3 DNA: TGTGCCACCAGTGATTTGAAGGAGGGACAGGGGGTAGAAGAGACCCAGTACTTC.

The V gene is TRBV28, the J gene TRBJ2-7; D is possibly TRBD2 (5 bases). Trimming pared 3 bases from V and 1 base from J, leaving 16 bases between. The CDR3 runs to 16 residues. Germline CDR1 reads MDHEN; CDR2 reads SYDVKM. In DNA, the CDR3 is TGTGCCAGCAGTTTTACGCTAGCCCAATTGTCCTACGAGCAGTACTTC. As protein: CASSFTLAQLSYEQYF.

The CDR3 sequence: CAWNPSVDYEQYF. The CDR3, as DNA: TGTGCCTGGAACCCTAGCGTGGACTACGAGCAGTACTTC. This chain joins TRBV30 and TRBJ2-7; a weak D match, TRBD2 (6 bases). CDR3 length: 13 amino acids. V dropped 4 bases and J dropped 3 bases, with 13 bases sitting between them. Germline values: CDR1 GTSNPN, CDR2 SVGIG (reference sequence).

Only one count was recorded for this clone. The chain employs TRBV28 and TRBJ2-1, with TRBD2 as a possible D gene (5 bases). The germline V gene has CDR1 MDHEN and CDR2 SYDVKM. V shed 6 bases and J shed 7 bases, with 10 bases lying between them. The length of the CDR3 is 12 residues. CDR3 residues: CASRGSVNEQFF. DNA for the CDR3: TGTGCCAGCAGGGGTAGCGTAAATGAGCAGTTCTTC.

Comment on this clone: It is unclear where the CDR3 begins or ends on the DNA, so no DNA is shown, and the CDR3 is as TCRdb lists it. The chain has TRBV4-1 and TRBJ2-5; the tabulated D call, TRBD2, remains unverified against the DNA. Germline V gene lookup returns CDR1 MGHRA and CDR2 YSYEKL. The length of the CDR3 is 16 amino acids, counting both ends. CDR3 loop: CASSRSSSGAQETQYF.

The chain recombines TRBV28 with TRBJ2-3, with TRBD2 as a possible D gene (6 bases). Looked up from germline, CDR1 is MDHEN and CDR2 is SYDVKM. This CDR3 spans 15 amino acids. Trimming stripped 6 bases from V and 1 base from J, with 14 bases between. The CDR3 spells CASSLAVIRTDTQYF. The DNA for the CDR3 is TGTGCCAGCAGCTTAGCGGTTATACGCACAGATACGCAGTATTTT.

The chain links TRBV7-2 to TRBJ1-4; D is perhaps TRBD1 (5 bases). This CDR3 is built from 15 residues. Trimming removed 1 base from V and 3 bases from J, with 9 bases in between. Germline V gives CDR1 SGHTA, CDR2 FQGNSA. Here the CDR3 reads CASSLVLGPNEKLFF. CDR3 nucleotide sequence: TGTGCCAGCAGCTTAGTGTTGGGGCCTAATGAAAAACTGTTTTTT.

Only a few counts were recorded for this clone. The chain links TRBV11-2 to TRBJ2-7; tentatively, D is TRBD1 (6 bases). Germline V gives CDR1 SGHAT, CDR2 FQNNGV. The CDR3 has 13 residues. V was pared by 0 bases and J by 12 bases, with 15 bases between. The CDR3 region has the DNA TGTGCCAGCAGCTTAGAGTTAATCAGGGGTCCGTACTTC. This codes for CASSLELIRGPYF.

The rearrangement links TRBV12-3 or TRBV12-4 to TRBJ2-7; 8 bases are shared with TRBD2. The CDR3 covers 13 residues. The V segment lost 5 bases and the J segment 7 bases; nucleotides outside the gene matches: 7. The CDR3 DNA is TGTGCCAGCAGTCGACTAGCGACGGGAGAGCAGTACTTC. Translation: CASSRLATGEQYF.

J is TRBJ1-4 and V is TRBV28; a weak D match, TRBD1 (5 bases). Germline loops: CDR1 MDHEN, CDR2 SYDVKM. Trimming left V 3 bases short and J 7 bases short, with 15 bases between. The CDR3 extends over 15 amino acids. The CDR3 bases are TGTGCCAGCAGTTTGGGAGGGACGTTTAGTGAAAAACTGTTTTTT. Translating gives CASSLGGTFSEKLFF. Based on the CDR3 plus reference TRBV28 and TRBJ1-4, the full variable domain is DVKVTQSSRYLVKRTGEKVFLECVQDMDHENMFWYRQDPGLGLRLIYFSYDVKMKEKGDIPEGYSVSREKKERFSLILESASTNQTSMYLCASSLGGTFSEKLFFGSGTQLSVL.

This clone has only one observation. CDR3 coding DNA: TGTGCCAGCAGGGACAGGGGTCGTGGCTACACCTTC. Its protein is CASRDRGRGYTF. This sequence joins TRBV27 and TRBJ1-2, with 9 bases aligning to TRBD1. The CDR3 has 12 amino acids. Germline CDR1 MNHEY, CDR2 SMNVEV (reference sequence). The V segment lost 6 bases and the J segment 7 bases; nucleotides outside the gene matches: 3.

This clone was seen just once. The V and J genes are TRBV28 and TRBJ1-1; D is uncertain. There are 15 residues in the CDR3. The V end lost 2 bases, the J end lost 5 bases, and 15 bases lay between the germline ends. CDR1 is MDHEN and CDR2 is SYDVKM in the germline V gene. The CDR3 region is CASSLNTVRVTEAFF. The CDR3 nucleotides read TGTGCCAGCAGTTTAAACACCGTGAGGGTGACTGAAGCTTTCTTT.

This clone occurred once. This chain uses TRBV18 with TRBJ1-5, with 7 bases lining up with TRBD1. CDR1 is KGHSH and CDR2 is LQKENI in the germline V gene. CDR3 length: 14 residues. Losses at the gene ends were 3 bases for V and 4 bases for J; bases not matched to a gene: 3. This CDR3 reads CASSPQGGNQPQHF. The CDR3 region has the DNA TGTGCCAGCTCACCGCAGGGGGGAAATCAGCCCCAGCATTTT. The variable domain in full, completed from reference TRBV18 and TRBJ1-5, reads NAGVMQNPRHLVRRRGQEARLRCSPMKGHSHVYWYRQLPEEGLKFMVYLQKENIIDESGMPKERFSAEFPKEGPSILRIQQVVRGDSAAYFCASSPQGGNQPQHFGDGTRLSIL.

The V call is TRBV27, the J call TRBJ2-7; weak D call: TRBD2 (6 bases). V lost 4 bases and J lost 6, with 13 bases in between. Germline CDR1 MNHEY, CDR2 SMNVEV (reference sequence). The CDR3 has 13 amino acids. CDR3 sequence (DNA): TGTGCCAGCAGTTCAAGGTTGGGGGGCGAGCAGTACTTC. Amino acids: CASSSRLGGEQYF.

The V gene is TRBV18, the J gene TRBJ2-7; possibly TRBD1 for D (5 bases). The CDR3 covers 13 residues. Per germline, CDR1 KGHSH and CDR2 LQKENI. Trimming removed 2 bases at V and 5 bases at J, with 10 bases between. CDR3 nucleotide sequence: TGTGCCAGCTCACCAGGCAGGGTCCACGAGCAGTACTTC. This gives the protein CASSPGRVHEQYF.

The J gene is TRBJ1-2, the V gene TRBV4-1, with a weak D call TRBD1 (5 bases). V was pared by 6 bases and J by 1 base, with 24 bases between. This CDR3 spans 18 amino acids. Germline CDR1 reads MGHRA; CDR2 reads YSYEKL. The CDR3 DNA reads TGCGCCAGCAGTCTAATCCCGGGCGGGACGGCCGTTAACTATGGCTACACCTTC. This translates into CASSLIPGGTAVNYGYTF.

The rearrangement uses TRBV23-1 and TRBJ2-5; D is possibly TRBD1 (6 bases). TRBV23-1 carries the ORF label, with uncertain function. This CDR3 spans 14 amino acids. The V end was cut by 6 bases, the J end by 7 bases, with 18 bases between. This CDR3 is CASRHLQGWATQYF. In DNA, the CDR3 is TGCGCCAGCAGGCACCTACAGGGTTGGGCGACCCAGTACTTC.

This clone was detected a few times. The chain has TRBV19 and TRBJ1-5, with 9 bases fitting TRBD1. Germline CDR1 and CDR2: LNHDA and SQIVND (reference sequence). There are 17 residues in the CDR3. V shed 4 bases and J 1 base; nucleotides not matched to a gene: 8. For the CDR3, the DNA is TGTGCCAGTAGTACAGGGACAGGGATACTAAGCAATCAGCCCCAGCATTTT. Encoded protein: CASSTGTGILSNQPQHF.

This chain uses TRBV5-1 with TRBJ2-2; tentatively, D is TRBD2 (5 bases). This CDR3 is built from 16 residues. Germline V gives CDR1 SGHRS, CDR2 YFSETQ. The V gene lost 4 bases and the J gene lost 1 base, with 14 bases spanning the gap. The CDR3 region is CASSLGLGRNTGELFF. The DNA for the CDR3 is TGCGCCAGCAGCCTAGGACTTGGAAGGAACACCGGGGAGCTGTTTTTT. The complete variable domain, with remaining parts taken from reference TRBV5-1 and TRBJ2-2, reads KAGVTQTPRYLIKTRGQQVTLSCSPISGHRSVSWYQQTPGQGLQFLFEYFSETQRNKGNFPGRFSGRQFSNSRSEMNVSTLELGDSALYLCASSLGLGRNTGELFFGEGSRLTVL.

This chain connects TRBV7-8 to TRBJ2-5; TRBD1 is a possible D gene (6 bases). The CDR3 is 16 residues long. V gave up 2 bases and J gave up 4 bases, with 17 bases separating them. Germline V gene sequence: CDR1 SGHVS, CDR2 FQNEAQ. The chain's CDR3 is CASSLQSRGGRETQYF. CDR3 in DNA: TGTGCCAGCAGCTTACAAAGCAGGGGTGGGCGAGAGACCCAGTACTTC.

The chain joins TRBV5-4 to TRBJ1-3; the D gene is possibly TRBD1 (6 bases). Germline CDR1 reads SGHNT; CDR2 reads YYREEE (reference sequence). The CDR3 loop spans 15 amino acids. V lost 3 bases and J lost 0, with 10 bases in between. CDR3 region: CASSWGGISGNTIYF. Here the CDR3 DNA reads TGTGCCAGCAGCTGGGGGGGCATCTCTGGAAACACCATATATTTT.

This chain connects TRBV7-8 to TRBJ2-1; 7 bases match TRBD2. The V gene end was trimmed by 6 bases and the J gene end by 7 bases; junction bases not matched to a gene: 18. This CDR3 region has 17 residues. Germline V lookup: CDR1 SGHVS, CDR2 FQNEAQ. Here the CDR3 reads CASRLREMAGAWNEQFF. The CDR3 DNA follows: TGTGCCAGCAGACTACGTGAGATGGCGGGAGCTTGGAATGAGCAGTTCTTC.

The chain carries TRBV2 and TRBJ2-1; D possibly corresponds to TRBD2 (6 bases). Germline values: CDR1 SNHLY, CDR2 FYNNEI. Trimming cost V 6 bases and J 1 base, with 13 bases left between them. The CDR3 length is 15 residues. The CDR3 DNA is TGTGCCAGCAGGTTAACGGGAGTATCCTACAATGAGCAGTTCTTC. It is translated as CASRLTGVSYNEQFF.